The TCR beta chain under discussion was sequenced for a study of cytomegalovirus exposure and HLA in healthy donors. 60 Vbeta and 13 Jbeta primers were used in PCR. Clones were sequenced by immunoSEQ multiplex PCR, and TCRdb holds only the in-frame ones, with some missing. Of about 160,000 clones in the sample, around 74% were seen once. CDR3 length equals 11 residues. With 8 bases removed from V and 1 base from J, the gap between germline ends came to 8 bases. Germline assignment: CDR1 GTSNPN and CDR2 SVGIG (reference sequence). The chain couples TRBV30 to TRBJ2-5, with D possibly TRBD1 on 6 matching bases. Sequencing input: PBMCs. The receptor was isolated from a female donor in good health and CMV-seronegative. The CDR3 region has the DNA TGTGCCCAGGGGTCCCAAGAGACCCAGTACTTC. The encoded protein is CAQGSQETQYF. Full variable domain (rest looked up from reference TRBV30 and TRBJ2-5): SQTIHQWPATLVQPVGSPLSLECTVEGTSNPNLYWYRQAAGRGLQLLFYSVGIGQISSEVPQNLSASRPQDRQFILSSKKLLLSDSGFYLCAQGSQETQYFGPGTRLLVL.